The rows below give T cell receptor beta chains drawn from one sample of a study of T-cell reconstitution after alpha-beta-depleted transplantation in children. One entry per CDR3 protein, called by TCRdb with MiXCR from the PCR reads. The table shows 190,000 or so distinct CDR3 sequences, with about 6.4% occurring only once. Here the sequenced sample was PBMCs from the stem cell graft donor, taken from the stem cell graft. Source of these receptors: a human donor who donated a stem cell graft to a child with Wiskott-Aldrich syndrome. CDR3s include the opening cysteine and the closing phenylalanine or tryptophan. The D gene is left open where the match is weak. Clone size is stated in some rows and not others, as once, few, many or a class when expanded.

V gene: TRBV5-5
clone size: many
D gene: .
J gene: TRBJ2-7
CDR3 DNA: TGTGCCAGCAGCTCAGGGCCCGGAGGGTACGAGCAGTACTTC
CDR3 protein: CASSSGPGGYEQYF

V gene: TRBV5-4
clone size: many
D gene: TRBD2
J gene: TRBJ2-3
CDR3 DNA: TGTGCCAGCAGCCCTACTAGCGGGGGACGTACAGATACGCAGTATTTT
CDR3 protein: CASSPTSGGRTDTQYF

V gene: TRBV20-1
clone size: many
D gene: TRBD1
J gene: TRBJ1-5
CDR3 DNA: TGCAGTGCTACCCAGGGGGCATATCGGCCCCAGCATTTT
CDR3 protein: CSATQGAYRPQHF

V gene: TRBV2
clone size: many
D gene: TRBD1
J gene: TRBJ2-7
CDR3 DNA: TGTGCCAGCAGTGGCGGGACAGGACGATACGAGCAGTACTTC
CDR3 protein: CASSGGTGRYEQYF

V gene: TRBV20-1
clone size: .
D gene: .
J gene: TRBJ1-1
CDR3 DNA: TGCAGTGCTGTCACCGGGATGGAGGCTTTCTTT
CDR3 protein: CSAVTGMEAFF

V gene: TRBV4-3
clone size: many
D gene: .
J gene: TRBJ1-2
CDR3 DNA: TGCGCCAGCAGCCAAGAGGCAGGGCAAGGCTATGGCTACACCTTC
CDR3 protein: CASSQEAGQGYGYTF

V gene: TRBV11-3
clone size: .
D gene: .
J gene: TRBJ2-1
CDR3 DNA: TGTGCCAGCAGCTTAGCAGTTGCGGGGTACAATGAGCAGTTCTTC
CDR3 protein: CASSLAVAGYNEQFF

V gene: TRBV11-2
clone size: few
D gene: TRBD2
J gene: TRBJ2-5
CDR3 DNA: TGTGCCAGCAGCTCTCAGCGGGGGGGCGGGGAGACCCAGTACTTC
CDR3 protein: CASSSQRGGGETQYF

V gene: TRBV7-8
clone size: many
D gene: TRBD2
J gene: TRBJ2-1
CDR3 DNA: TGTGCCAGCAGCTTCCGGGACTACGGCTTAAACAATGAGCAGTTCTTC
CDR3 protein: CASSFRDYGLNNEQFF

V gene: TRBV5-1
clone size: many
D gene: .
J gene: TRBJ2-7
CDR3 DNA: TGCGCCAGCAGCTTGGGTCAATCCTACGAGCAGTACTTC
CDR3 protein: CASSLGQSYEQYF

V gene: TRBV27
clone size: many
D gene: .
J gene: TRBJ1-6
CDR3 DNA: TGTGCCAGCAGTACAGGGCCTCTTTATAATTCACCCCTCCACTTT
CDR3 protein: CASSTGPLYNSPLHF

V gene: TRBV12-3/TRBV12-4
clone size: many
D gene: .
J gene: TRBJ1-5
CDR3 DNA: TGTGCCAGCAGTTTAGAATGGGGCCAGCCCCAGCATTTT
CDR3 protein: CASSLEWGQPQHF

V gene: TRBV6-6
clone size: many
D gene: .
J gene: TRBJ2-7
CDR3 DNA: TGTGCCAGCACCGGGCAATCAAGATCCGAGCAGTACTTC
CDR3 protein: CASTGQSRSEQYF

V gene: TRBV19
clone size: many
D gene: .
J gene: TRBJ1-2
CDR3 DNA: TGTGCCAGTAGTTTTGAGTCGTTCTATGGCTACACCTTC
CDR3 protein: CASSFESFYGYTF

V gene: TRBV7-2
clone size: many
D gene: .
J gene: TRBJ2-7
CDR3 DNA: TGTGCCAGCAGCTACGGAGACCTCTACGAGCAGTACTTC
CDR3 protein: CASSYGDLYEQYF

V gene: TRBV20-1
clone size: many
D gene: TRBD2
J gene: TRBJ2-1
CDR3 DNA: TGCAGTGCTAGCGAGCGGGGGGGTTACAATGAGCAGTTCTTC
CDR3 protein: CSASERGGYNEQFF